The 3 T cell receptor beta chains listed next were all sequenced from one sample in a study of control samples from healthy donors and cancer patients. Here immunoSEQ multiplex PCR was the method, and the copy in TCRdb shows in-frame clones only, minus some. Among 55,000 to 65,000 clones, more than 70% were seen once, and the ten largest hold 12%. The specimen sequenced was PBMCs. The origin of the receptors is a woman aged 55-70 years with lung cancer.

Of note for this clone: Mismatch with germline at one junction end may stem from a read error. Other nucleotide sequences from this sample produce the same CDR3. The rearrangement joins TRBV7-3 to TRBJ2-2; D might be TRBD2 (6 bases). Germline values: CDR1 SGHTA, CDR2 FQGTGA. This CDR3 has 14 residues. The CDR3 loop is CASSRDSPTGELFF. The DNA for the CDR3 is TGTGCCAGCAGCCGGGACTCTCCCACCGGGGAGCTATTTTTT.

The chain links TRBV3-1 (or the pseudogene TRBV3-2) to TRBJ1-2; no firm D call. Trimming cost V 5 bases and J 4 bases, with 11 bases left between them. The CDR3 has 13 amino acids. CDR1 is LGHDT and CDR2 is YNNKEL in the germline V gene (reference sequence). CDR3: CASSDDRLYGYTF. In DNA form, the CDR3 reads TGTGCCAGCAGCGACGACCGACTCTATGGCTACACCTTC.

This clone was recorded once. The chain carries TRBV29-1 and TRBJ1-2; D perhaps matches TRBD1 (6 bases). The CDR3 has 13 amino acids. V was trimmed by 4 bases and J by 3 bases, leaving 12 bases between them. Germline V CDR1 and CDR2: SQVTM, ANQGSEA. The CDR3 coding sequence is TGCAGCGTTGGGGGGGCAGGGGACTATGGCTACACCTTC. This translates into CSVGGAGDYGYTF.